One T cell receptor beta chain is described in this entry. No antigen is known for it. Data came from immunoSEQ multiplex PCR; TCRdb stores just in-frame clones and leaves some out. The table lists about 45,000 clones, 65% to 90% of them singletons. The sample comes from a study of T cells in localized non-small cell lung cancer. The study, taken as a whole, reports: Sequence data derive from only one tumor region, so heterogeneity remains possible. Uninvolved adjacent lung showed peak T cell clonality, exceeding tumor. Adjacent lung exhibited a median of 57 among the 100 most abundant tumor clones. Blood T cell density predicted longer survival; adjacent-lung clonality, shorter.

The CDR3 loop spans 14 amino acids. Germline V gene data show CDR1 as SNHLY and CDR2 as FYNNEI. Trimming pared 5 bases from V and 0 bases from J, leaving 11 bases between. This sequence was found in a man aged 35 to 69 with stage III lung adenocarcinoma. The starting material was peripheral blood mononuclear cells, obtained before any cancer treatment. The chain recombines TRBV2 with TRBJ2-7; a possible D gene is TRBD1 (5 bases). The CDR3 nucleotides are TGTGCCAGCAGTTACTCGACAGACTCCTACGAGCAGTACTTC. Translation: CASSYSTDSYEQYF.